A selection of T cell receptor beta chains follows, all from one sample in a study of T-cell reconstitution after alpha-beta-depleted transplantation in children. TCRdb redid the calling of the PCR reads with MiXCR, one entry per CDR3 protein. The sample yields 550,000 to 800,000 distinct CDR3 sequences, around 12% seen once. The starting material was PBMCs, obtained before TCRalphabeta/CD19-depleted stem cell transplant. The receptors were gathered from a girl aged 2 to 9 with congenital amegakaryocytic thrombocytopenia, due to receive a stem cell transplant. Each CDR3 is given with its conserved first and last residue. The order of the fields is D gene, J gene, CDR3 length, V gene, clone size, CDR3 protein, CDR3 DNA. A D gene is named only where the DNA matches it firmly. Clone size, where shown, is once, few, many, or a class for clones that have expanded.

D gene: TRBD1; J gene: TRBJ1-2; CDR3 length: 12; V gene: TRBV29-1; clone size: many; CDR3 protein: CSVEGTGHGYTF; CDR3 DNA: TGCAGCGTGGAAGGGACAGGACATGGCTACACCTTC
D gene: NA; J gene: TRBJ2-5; CDR3 length: 13; V gene: TRBV5-1; clone size: few; CDR3 protein: CASLDSSRGTQYF; CDR3 DNA: TGCGCCAGCCTGGACAGTTCTAGAGGGACCCAGTACTTC
D gene: NA; J gene: TRBJ2-7; CDR3 length: 13; V gene: TRBV5-1; clone size: many; CDR3 protein: CASSLVLADEQYF; CDR3 DNA: TGCGCCAGCAGCTTGGTTTTGGCGGACGAGCAGTACTTC
D gene: NA; J gene: TRBJ1-5; CDR3 length: 13; V gene: TRBV6-1; clone size: few; CDR3 protein: CASSTRQNQPQHF; CDR3 DNA: TGTGCCAGCAGCACTAGACAAAATCAGCCCCAGCATTTT
D gene: NA; J gene: TRBJ2-1; CDR3 length: 13; V gene: TRBV20-1; clone size: few; CDR3 protein: CSARDLWGHEQFF; CDR3 DNA: TGCAGTGCTAGAGATCTTTGGGGTCATGAGCAGTTCTTC
D gene: TRBD2; J gene: TRBJ2-1; CDR3 length: 13; V gene: TRBV5-1; clone size: many; CDR3 protein: CASSLLYGGDEFF; CDR3 DNA: TGCGCCAGCAGCCTTCTTTATGGGGGGGATGAGTTCTTC
D gene: TRBD1; J gene: TRBJ2-7; CDR3 length: 13; V gene: TRBV28; clone size: few; CDR3 protein: CASSSDRGHEQYF; CDR3 DNA: TGTGCCAGCAGTTCAGACAGGGGTCACGAGCAGTACTTC
D gene: NA; J gene: TRBJ2-7; CDR3 length: 13; V gene: TRBV5-1; clone size: NA; CDR3 protein: CASSFENSYEQYF; CDR3 DNA: TGCGCCAGCAGCTTTGAAAATTCCTACGAGCAGTACTTC
D gene: NA; J gene: TRBJ2-7; CDR3 length: 14; V gene: TRBV28; clone size: many; CDR3 protein: CASSTPGHRYEQYF; CDR3 DNA: TGTGCCAGCAGTACGCCGGGACACCGATACGAGCAGTACTTC
D gene: TRBD1; J gene: TRBJ1-2; CDR3 length: 12; V gene: TRBV20-1; clone size: many; CDR3 protein: CSAPGQAYGYTF; CDR3 DNA: TGCAGTGCTCCTGGACAGGCGTATGGCTACACCTTC
D gene: TRBD1; J gene: TRBJ1-4; CDR3 length: 14; V gene: TRBV12-3/TRBV12-4; clone size: NA; CDR3 protein: CASSPGGMREKLFF; CDR3 DNA: TGTGCCAGCAGCCCAGGGGGGATGAGAGAAAAACTGTTTTTT
D gene: NA; J gene: TRBJ2-7; CDR3 length: 13; V gene: TRBV6-4; clone size: NA; CDR3 protein: CASNNVDGYEQYF; CDR3 DNA: TGTGCCAGTAATAACGTAGACGGATACGAGCAGTACTTC
D gene: TRBD1; J gene: TRBJ2-3; CDR3 length: 15; V gene: TRBV7-6; clone size: few; CDR3 protein: CASSLATGAPDTQYF; CDR3 DNA: TGTGCCAGCAGCTTAGCCACAGGGGCTCCAGATACGCAGTATTTT
D gene: TRBD1; J gene: TRBJ1-2; CDR3 length: 13; V gene: TRBV5-8; clone size: NA; CDR3 protein: CASSNGQAGGYTF; CDR3 DNA: TGTGCCAGCAGCAATGGACAGGCTGGTGGCTACACCTTC
D gene: NA; J gene: TRBJ2-1; CDR3 length: 15; V gene: TRBV20-1; clone size: many; CDR3 protein: CSARDRDWIRNEQFF; CDR3 DNA: TGCAGTGCTAGAGACCGGGACTGGATCCGCAATGAGCAGTTCTTC
D gene: NA; J gene: TRBJ2-1; CDR3 length: 13; V gene: TRBV5-1; clone size: NA; CDR3 protein: CASSPIRFNEQFF; CDR3 DNA: TGCGCCAGCAGCCCGATTAGGTTCAATGAGCAGTTCTTC
D gene: TRBD1; J gene: TRBJ2-7; CDR3 length: 12; V gene: TRBV20-1; clone size: few; CDR3 protein: CSATTGGTEQYF; CDR3 DNA: TGCAGTGCAACGACAGGGGGCACCGAGCAGTACTTC
D gene: NA; J gene: TRBJ1-4; CDR3 length: 14; V gene: TRBV15; clone size: few; CDR3 protein: CATSRVRSSEKLFF; CDR3 DNA: TGTGCCACCAGCAGAGTTAGGAGTAGTGAAAAACTGTTTTTT
D gene: NA; J gene: TRBJ2-2; CDR3 length: 14; V gene: TRBV7-9; clone size: NA; CDR3 protein: CASSSESVTGELFF; CDR3 DNA: TGTGCCAGCAGCTCGGAGAGTGTAACCGGGGAGCTGTTTTTT
D gene: TRBD1; J gene: TRBJ2-1; CDR3 length: 15; V gene: TRBV5-6; clone size: few; CDR3 protein: CASSREDRRINEQFF; CDR3 DNA: TGTGCCAGCAGCCGAGAGGACAGGCGAATCAATGAGCAGTTCTTC
D gene: NA; J gene: TRBJ2-7; CDR3 length: 14; V gene: TRBV6-2/TRBV6-3; clone size: NA; CDR3 protein: CASSYPLDHYEQYF; CDR3 DNA: TGTGCCAGCAGTTACCCACTAGATCACTACGAGCAGTACTTC
D gene: NA; J gene: TRBJ2-6; CDR3 length: 13; V gene: TRBV29-1; clone size: many; CDR3 protein: CSVHGSGANVLTF; CDR3 DNA: TGCAGCGTCCATGGCTCTGGGGCCAACGTCCTGACTTTC
D gene: NA; J gene: TRBJ2-7; CDR3 length: 13; V gene: TRBV12-3/TRBV12-4; clone size: many; CDR3 protein: CASSLRGAYEQYF; CDR3 DNA: TGTGCCAGCAGTTTAAGGGGGGCCTACGAGCAGTACTTC
D gene: NA; J gene: TRBJ2-1; CDR3 length: 15; V gene: TRBV7-9; clone size: few; CDR3 protein: CASSFTGVPYNEQFF; CDR3 DNA: TGTGCCAGCAGCTTCACGGGAGTGCCCTACAATGAGCAGTTCTTC
D gene: NA; J gene: TRBJ2-5; CDR3 length: 14; V gene: TRBV6-5; clone size: few; CDR3 protein: CASSSAVGGETQYF; CDR3 DNA: TGTGCCAGCAGTTCCGCGGTCGGTGGGGAGACCCAGTACTTC
D gene: NA; J gene: TRBJ2-7; CDR3 length: 15; V gene: TRBV5-6; clone size: few; CDR3 protein: CASSLGQTNGYEQYF; CDR3 DNA: TGTGCCAGCAGCTTGGGACAGACCAACGGGTACGAGCAGTACTTC
D gene: NA; J gene: TRBJ1-1; CDR3 length: 15; V gene: TRBV20-1; clone size: many; CDR3 protein: CSATGTRGMNTEAFF; CDR3 DNA: TGCAGTGCTACGGGGACCCGAGGGATGAACACTGAAGCTTTCTTT
D gene: TRBD2; J gene: TRBJ2-1; CDR3 length: 15; V gene: TRBV30; clone size: NA; CDR3 protein: CAWSASGRAGDEQFF; CDR3 DNA: TGTGCCTGGAGTGCAAGCGGGAGGGCCGGGGATGAGCAGTTCTTC
D gene: TRBD2; J gene: TRBJ2-3; CDR3 length: 15; V gene: TRBV28; clone size: few; CDR3 protein: CASSSKRGFTDTQYF; CDR3 DNA: TGTGCCAGCAGTTCGAAGCGGGGGTTCACAGATACGCAGTATTTT
D gene: NA; J gene: TRBJ2-5; CDR3 length: 14; V gene: TRBV27; clone size: few; CDR3 protein: CASSTRAPSSTQYF; CDR3 DNA: TGTGCCAGCAGTACCCGGGCCCCGAGCTCTACCCAGTACTTC
D gene: NA; J gene: TRBJ2-1; CDR3 length: 16; V gene: TRBV12-3/TRBV12-4; clone size: NA; CDR3 protein: CASSFRGEGHNNEQFF; CDR3 DNA: TGTGCCAGCAGTTTTCGGGGAGAGGGTCACAACAATGAGCAGTTCTTC
D gene: NA; J gene: TRBJ2-7; CDR3 length: 14; V gene: TRBV5-1; clone size: many; CDR3 protein: CASSLKAGSYEQYF; CDR3 DNA: TGCGCCAGCAGCTTGAAGGCCGGCTCCTACGAGCAGTACTTC
D gene: TRBD2; J gene: TRBJ2-3; CDR3 length: 19; V gene: TRBV6-1; clone size: many; CDR3 protein: CASSTPRTSGRGRSDTQYF; CDR3 DNA: TGTGCCAGCAGCACCCCCCGGACTAGCGGGAGGGGTCGTTCAGATACGCAGTATTTT
D gene: NA; J gene: TRBJ2-3; CDR3 length: 14; V gene: TRBV20-1; clone size: many; CDR3 protein: CSVPLSPSTDTQYF; CDR3 DNA: TGCAGTGTTCCCCTTAGTCCCTCGACAGATACGCAGTATTTT
D gene: NA; J gene: TRBJ2-1; CDR3 length: 12; V gene: TRBV29-1; clone size: NA; CDR3 protein: CSVGPVSDEQFF; CDR3 DNA: TGCAGCGTTGGCCCGGTTTCCGATGAGCAGTTCTTC
D gene: TRBD1; J gene: TRBJ2-5; CDR3 length: 14; V gene: TRBV5-1; clone size: few; CDR3 protein: CASREQGQQETQYF; CDR3 DNA: TGCGCCAGCAGAGAACAGGGGCAGCAAGAGACCCAGTACTTC
D gene: TRBD2; J gene: TRBJ2-5; CDR3 length: 13; V gene: TRBV29-1; clone size: many; CDR3 protein: CSVEGGGGETQYF; CDR3 DNA: TGCAGCGTTGAAGGAGGCGGGGGAGAGACCCAGTACTTC
D gene: TRBD1; J gene: TRBJ2-4; CDR3 length: 17; V gene: TRBV5-1; clone size: many; CDR3 protein: CASSLVSTGVVKNIQYF; CDR3 DNA: TGCGCCAGCAGCTTGGTTAGTACAGGGGTTGTCAAAAACATTCAGTACTTC
D gene: NA; J gene: TRBJ2-7; CDR3 length: 14; V gene: TRBV18; clone size: NA; CDR3 protein: CASSPPDKIYEQYF; CDR3 DNA: TGTGCCAGCTCACCACCTGACAAAATATACGAGCAGTACTTC
D gene: NA; J gene: TRBJ2-7; CDR3 length: 13; V gene: TRBV7-9; clone size: NA; CDR3 protein: CASSSGTSPEQYF; CDR3 DNA: TGTGCCAGCAGCTCCGGGACCTCCCCCGAGCAGTACTTC
D gene: TRBD2; J gene: TRBJ2-1; CDR3 length: 17; V gene: TRBV20-1; clone size: NA; CDR3 protein: CSALWGGSGSTRNEQFF; CDR3 DNA: TGCAGTGCCCTCTGGGGGGGAAGCGGGAGTACACGGAATGAGCAGTTCTTC
D gene: TRBD2; J gene: TRBJ2-1; CDR3 length: 15; V gene: TRBV7-9; clone size: few; CDR3 protein: CASAGTSGAYNEQFF; CDR3 DNA: TGTGCCAGCGCGGGGACTAGCGGGGCCTACAATGAGCAGTTCTTC
D gene: TRBD2; J gene: TRBJ2-3; CDR3 length: 15; V gene: TRBV19; clone size: NA; CDR3 protein: CASSIGSGSTDTQYF; CDR3 DNA: TGTGCCAGTAGTATAGGTAGCGGGAGTACAGATACGCAGTATTTT
D gene: NA; J gene: TRBJ2-3; CDR3 length: 17; V gene: TRBV12-3/TRBV12-4; clone size: NA; CDR3 protein: CASSLGLALRSTDTQYF; CDR3 DNA: TGTGCCAGCAGTTTGGGCTTAGCGCTGAGAAGCACAGATACGCAGTATTTT
D gene: NA; J gene: TRBJ1-2; CDR3 length: 13; V gene: TRBV6-1; clone size: NA; CDR3 protein: CASSEHGVGGYTF; CDR3 DNA: TGTGCCAGCAGTGAACACGGGGTTGGTGGCTACACCTTC
D gene: NA; J gene: TRBJ1-1; CDR3 length: 11; V gene: TRBV29-1; clone size: many; CDR3 protein: CSVERDTEAFF; CDR3 DNA: TGCAGCGTTGAGAGGGACACTGAAGCTTTCTTT
D gene: TRBD2; J gene: TRBJ2-1; CDR3 length: 18; V gene: TRBV5-1; clone size: many; CDR3 protein: CASSLGLAGAIVEGEQFF; CDR3 DNA: TGCGCCAGCAGCTTGGGGCTAGCGGGAGCGATTGTCGAAGGAGAGCAGTTCTTC
D gene: NA; J gene: TRBJ1-1; CDR3 length: 14; V gene: TRBV5-1; clone size: few; CDR3 protein: CASSLDPRGTEAFF; CDR3 DNA: TGCGCCAGCAGCTTGGATCCTCGAGGGACTGAAGCTTTCTTT
D gene: TRBD2; J gene: TRBJ2-7; CDR3 length: 12; V gene: TRBV20-1; clone size: many; CDR3 protein: CSARDKTSGQYF; CDR3 DNA: TGCAGTGCTAGAGATAAGACTAGCGGGCAGTACTTC
D gene: TRBD1; J gene: TRBJ1-5; CDR3 length: 19; V gene: TRBV15; clone size: few; CDR3 protein: CATSRDLSRQGNSNQPQHF; CDR3 DNA: TGTGCCACCAGCAGAGATCTCTCCCGACAGGGCAATAGCAATCAGCCCCAGCATTTT
D gene: TRBD1; J gene: TRBJ1-1; CDR3 length: 18; V gene: TRBV5-1; clone size: few; CDR3 protein: CASSLGGGQGATNLEAFF; CDR3 DNA: TGCGCCAGCAGCTTGGGTGGGGGACAGGGGGCTACAAACCTGGAAGCTTTCTTT
D gene: TRBD1; J gene: TRBJ1-1; CDR3 length: 16; V gene: TRBV5-1; clone size: many; CDR3 protein: CASSLLTGVIHTEAFF; CDR3 DNA: TGCGCCAGCAGCTTGCTCACAGGGGTTATTCACACTGAAGCTTTCTTT
D gene: NA; J gene: TRBJ2-3; CDR3 length: 14; V gene: TRBV29-1; clone size: many; CDR3 protein: CSVDQGGSTDTQYF; CDR3 DNA: TGCAGCGTTGATCAAGGAGGGAGCACAGATACGCAGTATTTT
D gene: NA; J gene: TRBJ2-7; CDR3 length: 10; V gene: TRBV30; clone size: few; CDR3 protein: CAWFNGGITF; CDR3 DNA: TGTGCCTGGTTCAACGGGGGCATCACATTC
D gene: NA; J gene: TRBJ2-7; CDR3 length: 12; V gene: TRBV20-1; clone size: many; CDR3 protein: CSARSPGREQYF; CDR3 DNA: TGCAGTGCTAGAAGCCCGGGGCGCGAGCAGTACTTC